This entry concerns a single T cell receptor (beta chain). Its antigen is as yet unknown. This sample was included in a study of cytomegalovirus exposure and HLA in healthy donors. General study points: In a later analysis, V- and J-gene trimming of beta chains associated with a DCLRE1C missense variant, replicated independently. Equally common other TCR beta chains were less clonally expanded than HLA-associated ones, a later analysis found.

PCR primers comprised 60 Vbeta and 13 Jbeta primers. The table came from immunoSEQ multiplex PCR; TCRdb's copy has only in-frame clones and leaves some out. The profile shows around 120,000 clones, over 80% of them singletons. Trimming left V 0 bases short and J 6 bases short, with 15 bases between. The CDR3 is 15 residues long. CDR1 and CDR2 from the germline V gene are LNHDA and SQIVND (reference sequence). The sample comprised PBMCs. The sequence derives from a boy younger than 18 in good health and CMV-seronegative. The V call is TRBV19, the J call TRBJ2-7; D is ambiguous. CDR3 bases: TGTGCCAGTAGTATAGATCGCGCACGGGTGGGCGAGCAGTACTTC. Protein sequence: CASSIDRARVGEQYF.